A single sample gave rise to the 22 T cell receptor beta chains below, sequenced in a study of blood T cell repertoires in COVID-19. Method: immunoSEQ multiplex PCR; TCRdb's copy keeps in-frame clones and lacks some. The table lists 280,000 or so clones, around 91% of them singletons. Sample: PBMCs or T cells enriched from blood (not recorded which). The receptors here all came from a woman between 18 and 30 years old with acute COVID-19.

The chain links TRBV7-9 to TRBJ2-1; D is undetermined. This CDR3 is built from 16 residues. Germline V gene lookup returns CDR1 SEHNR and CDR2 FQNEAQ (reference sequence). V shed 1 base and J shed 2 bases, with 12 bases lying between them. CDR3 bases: TGTGCCAGCAGCTTAGGCGTGAGTCTGGCCTACAATGAGCAGTTCTTC. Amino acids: CASSLGVSLAYNEQFF. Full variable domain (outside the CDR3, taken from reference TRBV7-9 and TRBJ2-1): DTGVSQNPRHKITKRGQNVTFRCDPISEHNRLYWYRQTLGQGPEFLTYFQNEAQLEKSRLLSDRFSAERPKGSFSTLEIQRTEQGDSAMYLCASSLGVSLAYNEQFFGPGTRLTVL.

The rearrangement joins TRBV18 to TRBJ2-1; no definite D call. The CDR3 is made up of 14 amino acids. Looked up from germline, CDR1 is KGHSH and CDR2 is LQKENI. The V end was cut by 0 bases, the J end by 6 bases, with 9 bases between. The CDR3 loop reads CASSPPGNGNEQFF. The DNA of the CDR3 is TGTGCCAGCTCACCACCCGGTAACGGCAATGAGCAGTTCTTC.

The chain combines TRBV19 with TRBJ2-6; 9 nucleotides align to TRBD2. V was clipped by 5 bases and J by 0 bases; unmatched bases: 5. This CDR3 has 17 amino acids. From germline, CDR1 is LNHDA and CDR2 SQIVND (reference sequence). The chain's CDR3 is CASSLAGERSGANVLTF. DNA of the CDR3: TGTGCCAGTAGTTTAGCGGGAGAACGCTCTGGGGCCAACGTCCTGACTTTC.

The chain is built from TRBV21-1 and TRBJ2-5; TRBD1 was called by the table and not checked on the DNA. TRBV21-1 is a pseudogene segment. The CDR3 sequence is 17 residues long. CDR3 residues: CASRFFIGQGKRETQYF. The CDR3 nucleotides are TGTGCCAGCAGATTCTTTATCGGACAGGGCAAGAGAGAGACCCAGTACTTC.

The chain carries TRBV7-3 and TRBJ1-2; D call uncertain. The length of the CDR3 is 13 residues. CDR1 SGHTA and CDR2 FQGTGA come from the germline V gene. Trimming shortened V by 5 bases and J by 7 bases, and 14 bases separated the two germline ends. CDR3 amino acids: CASSPRAGGGYTF. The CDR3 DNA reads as TGTGCCAGCAGCCCCCGAGCGGGTGGTGGCTACACCTTC. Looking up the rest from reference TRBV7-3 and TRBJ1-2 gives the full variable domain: GAGVSQTPSNKVTEKGKYVELRCDPISGHTALYWYRQSLGQGPEFLIYFQGTGAADDSGLPNDRFFAVRPEGSVSTLKIQRTERGDSAVYLCASSPRAGGGYTFGSGTRLTVV.

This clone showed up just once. The CDR3 nucleotides are TGCGCCAGCAGCTTTGCAGGCTACGAGCAGTACTTC. Its translation is CASSFAGYEQYF. The chain joins TRBV5-1 to TRBJ2-7; no clear D gene. V lost 2 bases and J lost 3, with 6 bases in between. CDR1 and CDR2 from the germline V gene are SGHRS and YFSETQ. The CDR3 has 12 residues. The whole variable domain, remainder taken from reference TRBV5-1 and TRBJ2-7, is KAGVTQTPRYLIKTRGQQVTLSCSPISGHRSVSWYQQTPGQGLQFLFEYFSETQRNKGNFPGRFSGRQFSNSRSEMNVSTLELGDSALYLCASSFAGYEQYFGPGTRLTVT.

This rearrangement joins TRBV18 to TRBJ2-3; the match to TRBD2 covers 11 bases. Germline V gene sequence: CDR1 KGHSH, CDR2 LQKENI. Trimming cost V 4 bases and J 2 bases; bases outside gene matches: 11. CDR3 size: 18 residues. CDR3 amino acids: CASSLSSGRPHLTDTQYF. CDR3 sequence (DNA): TGTGCCAGCTCACTGTCTAGCGGGAGGCCCCATCTCACAGATACGCAGTATTTT.

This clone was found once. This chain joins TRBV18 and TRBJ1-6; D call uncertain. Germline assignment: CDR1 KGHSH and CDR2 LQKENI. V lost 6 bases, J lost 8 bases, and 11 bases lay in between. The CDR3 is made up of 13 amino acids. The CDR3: CASSQTPDSPLHF. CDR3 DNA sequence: TGTGCCAGCTCCCAAACCCCGGATTCACCCCTCCACTTT.

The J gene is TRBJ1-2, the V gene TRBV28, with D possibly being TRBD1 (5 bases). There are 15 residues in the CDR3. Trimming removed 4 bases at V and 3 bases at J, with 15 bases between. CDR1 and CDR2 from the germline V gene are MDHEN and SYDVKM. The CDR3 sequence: CASSSPNGGDYGYTF. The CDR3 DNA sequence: TGTGCCAGCAGTTCACCCAACGGGGGTGACTATGGCTACACCTTC.

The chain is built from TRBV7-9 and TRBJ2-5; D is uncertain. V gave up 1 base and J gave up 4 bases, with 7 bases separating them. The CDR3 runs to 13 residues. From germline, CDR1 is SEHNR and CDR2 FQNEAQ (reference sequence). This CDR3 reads CASSLVGGETQYF. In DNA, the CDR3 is TGTGCCAGCAGCTTAGTTGGCGGAGAGACCCAGTACTTC.

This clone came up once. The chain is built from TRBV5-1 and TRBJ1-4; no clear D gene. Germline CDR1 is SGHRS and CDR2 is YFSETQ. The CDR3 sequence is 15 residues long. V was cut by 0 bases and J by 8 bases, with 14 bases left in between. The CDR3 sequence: CASSLVPGVQEKLFF. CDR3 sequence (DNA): TGCGCCAGCAGCTTGGTCCCCGGGGTACAGGAAAAACTGTTTTTT.

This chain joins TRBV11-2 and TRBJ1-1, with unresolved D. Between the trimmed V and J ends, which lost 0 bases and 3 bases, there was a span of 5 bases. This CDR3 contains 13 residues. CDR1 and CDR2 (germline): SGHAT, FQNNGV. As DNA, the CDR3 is TGTGCCAGCAGCTTAGAGGAGTACACTGAAGCTTTCTTT. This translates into CASSLEEYTEAFF.

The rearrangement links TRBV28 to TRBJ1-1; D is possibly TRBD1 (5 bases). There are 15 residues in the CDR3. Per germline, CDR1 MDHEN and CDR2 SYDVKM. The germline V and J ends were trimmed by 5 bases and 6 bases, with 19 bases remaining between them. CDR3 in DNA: TGTGCCAGCAGTCTAACAGGTTCCTACCCTCCTGAAGCTTTCTTT. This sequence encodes CASSLTGSYPPEAFF.

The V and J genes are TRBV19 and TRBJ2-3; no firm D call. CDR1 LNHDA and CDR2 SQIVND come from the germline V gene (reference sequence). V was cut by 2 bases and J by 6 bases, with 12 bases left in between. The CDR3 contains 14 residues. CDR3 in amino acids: CASSIIRVRDTQYF. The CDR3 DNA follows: TGTGCCAGTAGTATAATACGAGTCAGGGATACGCAGTATTTT.

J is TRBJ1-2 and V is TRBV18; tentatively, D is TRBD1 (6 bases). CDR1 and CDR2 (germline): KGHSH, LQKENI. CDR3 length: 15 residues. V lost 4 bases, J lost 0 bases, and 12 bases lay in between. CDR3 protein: CASSLTGNTNYGYTF. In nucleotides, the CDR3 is TGTGCCAGCTCACTAACAGGGAACACTAACTATGGCTACACCTTC.

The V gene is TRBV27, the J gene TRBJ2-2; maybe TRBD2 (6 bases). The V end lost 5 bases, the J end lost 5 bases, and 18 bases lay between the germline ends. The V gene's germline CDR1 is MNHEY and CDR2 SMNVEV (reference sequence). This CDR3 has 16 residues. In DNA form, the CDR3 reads TGTGCCAGCAGTCCCTACTCCTACGGGAGTACCGGGGAGCTGTTTTTT. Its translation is CASSPYSYGSTGELFF.

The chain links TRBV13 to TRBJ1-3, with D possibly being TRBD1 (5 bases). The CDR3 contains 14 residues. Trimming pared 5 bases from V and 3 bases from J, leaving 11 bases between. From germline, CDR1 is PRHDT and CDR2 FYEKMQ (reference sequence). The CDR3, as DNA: TGTGCCAGCAGCCGGGACTCCCTTGGAAACACCATATATTTT. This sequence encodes CASSRDSLGNTIYF. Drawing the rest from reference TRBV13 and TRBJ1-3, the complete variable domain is AAGVIQSPRHLIKEKRETATLKCYPIPRHDTVYWYQQGPGQDPQFLISFYEKMQSDKGSIPDRFSAQQFSDYHSELNMSSLELGDSALYFCASSRDSLGNTIYFGEGSWLTVV.

The CDR3 loop reads CASSKSGLGRPNYNEQFF. In DNA, the CDR3 is TGTGCCAGCAGCAAATCAGGTCTGGGCCGGCCAAATTACAATGAGCAGTTCTTC. The chain carries TRBV21-1 and TRBJ2-1; TRBD1, the D gene given by the table, was not confirmed from the DNA. TRBV21-1 is reported as a pseudogene. This CDR3 has 18 residues.

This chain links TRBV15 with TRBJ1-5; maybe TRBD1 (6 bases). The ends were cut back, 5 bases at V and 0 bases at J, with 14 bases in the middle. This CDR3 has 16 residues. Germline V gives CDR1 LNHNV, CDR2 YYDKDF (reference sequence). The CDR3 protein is CATSGRTVYSNQPQHF. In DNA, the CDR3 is TGTGCCACCAGCGGCCGGACAGTCTATAGCAATCAGCCCCAGCATTTT.

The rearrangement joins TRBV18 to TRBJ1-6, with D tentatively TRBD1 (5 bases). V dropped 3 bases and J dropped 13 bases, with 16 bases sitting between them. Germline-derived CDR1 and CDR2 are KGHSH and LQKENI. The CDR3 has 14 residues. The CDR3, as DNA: TGTGCCAGCTCACCCGACAGCCTTGTAGGGCCCCTCCACTTT. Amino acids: CASSPDSLVGPLHF.

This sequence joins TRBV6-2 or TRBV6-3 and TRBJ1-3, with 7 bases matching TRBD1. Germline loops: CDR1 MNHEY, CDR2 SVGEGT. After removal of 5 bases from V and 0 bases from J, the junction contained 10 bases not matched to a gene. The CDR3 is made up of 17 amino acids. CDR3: CASSPATGLISGNTIYF. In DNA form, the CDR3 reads TGTGCCAGCAGTCCGGCGACAGGGCTCATCTCTGGAAACACCATATATTTT.

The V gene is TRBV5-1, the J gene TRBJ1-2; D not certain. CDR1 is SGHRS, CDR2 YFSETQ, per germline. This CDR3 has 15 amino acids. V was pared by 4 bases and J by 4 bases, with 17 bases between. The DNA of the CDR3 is TGCGCCAGCAGCGGTGGTGGCAGGACTGGCTATGGCTACACCTTC. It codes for CASSGGGRTGYGYTF. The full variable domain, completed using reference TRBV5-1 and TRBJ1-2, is KAGVTQTPRYLIKTRGQQVTLSCSPISGHRSVSWYQQTPGQGLQFLFEYFSETQRNKGNFPGRFSGRQFSNSRSEMNVSTLELGDSALYLCASSGGGRTGYGYTFGSGTRLTVV.